The clone carrying this T cell receptor (beta chain) has a handful of counts. The data are from a study of blood T cell repertoires in COVID-19. Generated by immunoSEQ multiplex PCR, the TCRdb table keeps only in-frame clones and is missing some. The sample holds about 40,000 clones; more than 75% are singletons and the top ten take around 13%. The receptor comes from a human donor in a cohort sampled during active COVID-19. The sample comprised peripheral blood.

The CDR3 sequence is CASSLESGRQQFF. CDR3 DNA: TGTGCCAGCAGCCTCGAGAGCGGCCGCCAGCAGTTCTTC. The chain employs TRBV7-3 and TRBJ2-1; tentative D call: TRBD2 (5 bases). Trimming removed 5 bases from V and 11 bases from J, with 16 bases in between. This CDR3 contains 13 residues. Germline assignment: CDR1 SGHTA and CDR2 FQGTGA.